The sequence of this T cell receptor (beta chain) was determined in a study of blood T cell repertoires in COVID-19. The CDR3 consists of 16 residues. V lost 5 bases to trimming and J lost 0 bases; unmatched junction nucleotides: 9. CDR1 SGHAT and CDR2 FQNNGV come from the germline V gene. The repertoire was sequenced with immunoSEQ multiplex PCR; TCRdb's copy has only in-frame clones and lacks some. The sample has about 200,000 clones; more than 70% are singletons. The chain uses TRBV11-2 and TRBJ1-1, with 7 positions matching TRBD1. Source material: PBMCs or T cells enriched from blood (not recorded which). This TCR was recovered from a man in his forties with acute COVID-19. CDR3 coding DNA: TGTGCCAGCAGCCCGCAAACCGGGACAGTGAACACTGAAGCTTTCTTT. It specifies CASSPQTGTVNTEAFF.